The clone carrying this T cell receptor (beta chain) was seen only a few times. The target antigen is unknown. TCRdb itself ran the RT-PCR reads through MiXCR, one entry per CDR3 protein. The repertoire includes hundreds of thousands of distinct CDR3 sequences, 15% to 19% of them detected once, and 9.5% to 13% sits in the top ten. The CDR3 consists of 14 residues. Germline V CDR1 and CDR2: SGHVS, FNYEAQ. Trimming removed 0 bases from V and 7 bases from J, with 12 bases in between. This entry comes from a study of response to subunit inactivated influenza vaccine. Study-wide results and caveats: Authors suggested each seasonal flu vaccination may recruit only limited numbers of new T cells.

The chain joins TRBV7-6 to TRBJ1-1, with D possibly matching TRBD1 (5 bases). The source material was PBMCs from blood, sampled 12 days after vaccination. The TCR was taken from a man over 45 who received an inactivated influenza vaccine. As DNA, the CDR3 is TGTGCCAGCAGCTTAGCGGGGGTTGGCGGTGAAGCTTTCTTT. This translates into CASSLAGVGGEAFF.